Sequencing of this TCR beta chain was carried out in a study of shared clonotypes between healthy human individuals (dated by TCRdb to between 2020 and 2021). Regarding the study in general: The cohort included three men and a couple of women between 18 and 49 years of age. For each donor, CD4 naive and CD4 memory were each given three plates, CD8 naive was given two plates, and CD8 memory was given one plate. The study deeply sequenced blood TCR repertoires of several healthy adults to estimate repertoire size and the extent of clonotype sharing between individuals. To increase sequencing depth and limit assay-specific biases, different laboratories used diverse techniques to prepare libraries and sequence TCR repertoires. Between about 0.8 and 9 billion PBMCs per donor were obtained by leukapheresis.

Here is what the overall study found, with its caveats: Rarefaction of sorted-subset datasets indicated incomplete sequencing despite the large sequencing depth. Pairwise subsampling indicated that sequencing depth was expected to affect the degree of clonotype sharing among donors. Only blood was sampled, and tissue TCR repertoires likely differ from those in blood. The genetic and exposure-history diversity represented was limited by the small number of donors. Naive subsets generally had larger estimated clonotype richness than memory subsets. Compared with non-shared clonotypes, the clonotypes found in all four sorted-subset donors had higher generation probabilities. Sharing across a few donors was observed for 5% to 6.5% of naive CD4, about 4% of naive CD8, over 2% of memory CD4, and approximately 0.41% of memory CD8 clonotypes.

The CDR3, from cysteine to phenylalanine, totals 12 residues. Here the CDR3 DNA is all that survives: 36 bases in frame from base 1. V is pared back by 4 bases and J by 9 bases, with 9 bases lying between the germline termini. The germline V gene sets CDR1 to ENHRY and CDR2 to SYGVKD. TCR CDR3 regions were amplified from genomic DNA by multiplex PCR using the deep immunoSEQ assay. Extracted genomic DNA from each cell subset was spread evenly across all wells of several immunoSEQ 96-well plates, with each plate serving as a replicate. For sorted subsets, roughly 0.2 ug genomic DNA, equal to about 30,000 T cell genomes, was loaded into each replicate PCR. Purified libraries were measured with a Qubit 3.0 fluorometer, size-checked on a Bioanalyzer 2100, and measured again with the KAPA Library Quantification kit. A separate single-read 150-cycle Illumina NextSeq 550 flow cell was used to sequence each immunoSEQ 96-well plate. From the authors' description of their analysis: Because the immunoSEQ output included only junctional sequences and no quality scores, the filtering could not be the same as the filtering used for full-length reads. Sequences were annotated with PyIR, a Python wrapper for IgBLAST v1.9, using IMGT germline references to assign V/J genes and CDR3. Reads were removed for weak V/J assignments (E-value above 1e-6), missing CDR3, stop codons, out-of-frame junctions, or ambiguous translated residues. V3J clonotypes were defined as sequences sharing an identical inferred V gene, J gene, and CDR3 amino acid sequence. To compute the percentage overlap between repertoires, the number of shared unique clonotypes was divided by the size of the smaller repertoire. RTK rarefaction, the Chao1 estimator, and Recon v2.1 estimates of unobserved clonotypes were used to assess repertoire richness. OLGA was used to compute generation probabilities for all TCRbeta clonotypes that the gDNA method yielded from a handful of donors. TCRdb obtained this table from immuneACCESS and retained in-frame rearrangements with V and J assigned. These tables miss some clones; where compared with another copy, unresolved V genes account for less than half of the shortfall, and the remainder is unexplained. V and J calls plus clone size are reproduced from that table; the DNA served to infer D and trimming. For this sample the table gives fewer than 1.6 million clones, of which just under 99% were detected only once. The biggest ten clones account for 0.3% to 0.45% of the sample.

The donors were healthy, HIV-negative adults who had no recently reported acute infections or vaccinations. All donors were Caucasian adults living in Nashville, Tennessee, USA. CD4+ T cells were enriched through magnetic negative selection, after which naive cells were positively selected on CD45RA and the remaining negative fraction served as the memory subset. Blood was obtained by leukapheresis, after which PBMCs were separated by Ficoll-Histopaque density gradient centrifugation and cryopreserved in liquid nitrogen vapor phase. Analytical flow cytometry was used to check the purity and quantity of each magnetically sorted T cell population. From each sorted fraction, genomic DNA was isolated and quantified by UV absorbance on a Nanodrop 2000c. About this clone itself: Its antigen is still unknown. No much larger clonotype is one base removed from it; base qualities were not supplied.

The sequencing sample was made of naive CD4+ T cells sorted from blood. The cell subset or site label on this specimen signifies: CD45RA+ positively selected. This receptor was taken from a man aged 25-40 years in good health. Rearrangement joined TRBV10-3 to TRBJ2-2; the D gene is perhaps TRBD1, on 6 matching bases. The DNA is as follows: TGTGCCATCAGTGCACAGGGATGGGAGCTGTTTTTT. Its protein is CAISAQGWELFF.